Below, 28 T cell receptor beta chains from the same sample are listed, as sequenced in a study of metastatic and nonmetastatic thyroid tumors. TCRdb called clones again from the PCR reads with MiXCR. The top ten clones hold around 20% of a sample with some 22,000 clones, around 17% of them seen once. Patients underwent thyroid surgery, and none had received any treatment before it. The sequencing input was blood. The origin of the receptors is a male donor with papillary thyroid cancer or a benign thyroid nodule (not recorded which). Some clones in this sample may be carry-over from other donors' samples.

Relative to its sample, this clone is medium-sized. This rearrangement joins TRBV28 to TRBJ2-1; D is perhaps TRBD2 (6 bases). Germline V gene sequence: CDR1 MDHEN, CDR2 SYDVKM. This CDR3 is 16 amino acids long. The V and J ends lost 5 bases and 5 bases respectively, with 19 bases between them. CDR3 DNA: TGTGCCAGCAGTCCCAGGAGCGGGCGAGTTGACAATGAGCAGTTCTTC. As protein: CASSPRSGRVDNEQFF.

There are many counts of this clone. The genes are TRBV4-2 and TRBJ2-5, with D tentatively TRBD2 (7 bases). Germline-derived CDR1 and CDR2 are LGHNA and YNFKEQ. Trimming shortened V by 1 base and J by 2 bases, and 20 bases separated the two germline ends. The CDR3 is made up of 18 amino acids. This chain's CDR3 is CASSQGALGRGLQETQYF. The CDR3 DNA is TGTGCCAGCAGCCAAGGGGCCTTGGGGCGGGGGCTTCAAGAGACCCAGTACTTC.

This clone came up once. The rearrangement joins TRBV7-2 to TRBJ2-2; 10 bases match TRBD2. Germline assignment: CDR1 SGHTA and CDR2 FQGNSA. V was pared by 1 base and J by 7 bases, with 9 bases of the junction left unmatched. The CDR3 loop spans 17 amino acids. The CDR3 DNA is TGTGCCAGCAGCTTAGGGCCGGGACTAGCGAACGGCGGGGAGCTGTTTTTT. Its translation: CASSLGPGLANGGELFF.

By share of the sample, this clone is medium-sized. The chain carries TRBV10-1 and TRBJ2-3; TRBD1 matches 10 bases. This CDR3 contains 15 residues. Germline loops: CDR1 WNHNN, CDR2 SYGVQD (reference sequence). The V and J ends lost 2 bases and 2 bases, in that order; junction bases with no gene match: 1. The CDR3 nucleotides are TGCGCCAGCAGTGAGGGGACAGGGGACACAGATACGCAGTATTTT. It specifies CASSEGTGDTDTQYF.

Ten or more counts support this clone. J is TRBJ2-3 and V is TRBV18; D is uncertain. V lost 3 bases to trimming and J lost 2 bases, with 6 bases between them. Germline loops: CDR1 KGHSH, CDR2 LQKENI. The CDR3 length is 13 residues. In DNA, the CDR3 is TGTGCCAGCTCACCCTACGTCACAGATACGCAGTATTTT. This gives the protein CASSPYVTDTQYF.

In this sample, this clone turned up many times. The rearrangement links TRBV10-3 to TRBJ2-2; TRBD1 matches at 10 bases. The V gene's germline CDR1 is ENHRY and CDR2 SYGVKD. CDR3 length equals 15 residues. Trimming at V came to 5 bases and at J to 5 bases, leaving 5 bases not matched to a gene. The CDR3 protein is CAISRQGAGTGELFF. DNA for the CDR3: TGTGCCATCAGTCGACAGGGGGCAGGTACCGGGGAGCTGTTTTTT.

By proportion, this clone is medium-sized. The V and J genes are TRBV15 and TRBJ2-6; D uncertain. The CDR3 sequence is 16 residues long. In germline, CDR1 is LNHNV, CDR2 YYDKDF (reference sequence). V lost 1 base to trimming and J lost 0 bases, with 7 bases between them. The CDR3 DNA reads TGTGCCACCAGCAGAGGAGGCTTCTCTGGGGCCAACGTCCTGACTTTC. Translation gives CATSRGGFSGANVLTF. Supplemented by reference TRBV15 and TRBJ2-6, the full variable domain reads DAMVIQNPRYQVTQFGKPVTLSCSQTLNHNVMYWYQQKSSQAPKLLFHYYDKDFNNEADTPDNFQSRRPNTSFCFLDIRSPGLGDTAMYLCATSRGGFSGANVLTFGAGSRLTVL.

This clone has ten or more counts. DNA for the CDR3: TGCGCCAGCAGTGAGAACCGGCGGGGGAACACAGATACGCAGTATTTT. Translated, it gives CASSENRRGNTDTQYF. V and J are TRBV10-1 and TRBJ2-3; TRBD2 matches 7 bases. V lost 2 bases to trimming and J lost 2 bases; unmatched junction nucleotides: 7. CDR3 length: 16 amino acids. Germline-derived CDR1 and CDR2 are WNHNN and SYGVQD (reference sequence).

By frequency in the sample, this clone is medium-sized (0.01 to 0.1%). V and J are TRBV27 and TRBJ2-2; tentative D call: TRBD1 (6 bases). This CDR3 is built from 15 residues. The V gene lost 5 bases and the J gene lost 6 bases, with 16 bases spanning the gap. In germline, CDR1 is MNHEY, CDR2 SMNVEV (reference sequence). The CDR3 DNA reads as TGTGCCAGCAGTCAACCGGGACACGGCCCCGGGGAGCTGTTTTTT. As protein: CASSQPGHGPGELFF.

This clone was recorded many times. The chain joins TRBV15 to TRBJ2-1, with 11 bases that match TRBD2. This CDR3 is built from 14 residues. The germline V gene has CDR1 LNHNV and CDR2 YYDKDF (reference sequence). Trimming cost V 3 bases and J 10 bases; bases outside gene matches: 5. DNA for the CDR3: TGTGCCACCAGCAGTTGGACTAGCGGGTTCGAGCAGTTCTTC. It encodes CATSSWTSGFEQFF. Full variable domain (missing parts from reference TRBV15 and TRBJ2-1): DAMVIQNPRYQVTQFGKPVTLSCSQTLNHNVMYWYQQKSSQAPKLLFHYYDKDFNNEADTPDNFQSRRPNTSFCFLDIRSPGLGDTAMYLCATSSWTSGFEQFFGPGTRLTVL.

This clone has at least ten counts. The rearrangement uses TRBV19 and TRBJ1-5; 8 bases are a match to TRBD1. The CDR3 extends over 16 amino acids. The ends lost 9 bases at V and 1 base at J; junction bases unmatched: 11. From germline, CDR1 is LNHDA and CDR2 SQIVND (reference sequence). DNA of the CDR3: TGTGCCAGCTCCACAGGGGGGTATACGAGCAATCAGCCCCAGCATTTT. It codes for CASSTGGYTSNQPQHF.

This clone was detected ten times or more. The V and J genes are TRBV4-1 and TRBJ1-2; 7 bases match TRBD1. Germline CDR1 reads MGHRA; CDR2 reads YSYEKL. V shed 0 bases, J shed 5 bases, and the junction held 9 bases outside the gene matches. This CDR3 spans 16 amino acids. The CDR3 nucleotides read TGCGCCAGCAGCCAAGAGTGGACAGGTATTAGGTATGGCTACACCTTC. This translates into CASSQEWTGIRYGYTF.

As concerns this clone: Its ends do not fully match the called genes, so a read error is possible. The CDR3 DNA is TGTGCCAGCAGTCGGGACAGGGTGGGAATGGAGACCCATTACTTC. Amino acids: CASSRDRVGMETHYF. The chain is built from TRBV11-1 and TRBJ2-5; 9 bases align to TRBD1. CDR1 SGHAT and CDR2 FQDESV come from the germline V gene (reference sequence). The CDR3 loop spans 15 amino acids. Complete variable domain (other parts from reference TRBV11-1 and TRBJ2-5): EAEVAQSPRYKITEKSQAVAFWCDPISGHATLYWYRQILGQGPELLVQFQDESVVDDSQLPKDRFSAERLKGVDSTLKIQPAELGDSAMYLCASSRDRVGMETHYFGPGTRLLVL.

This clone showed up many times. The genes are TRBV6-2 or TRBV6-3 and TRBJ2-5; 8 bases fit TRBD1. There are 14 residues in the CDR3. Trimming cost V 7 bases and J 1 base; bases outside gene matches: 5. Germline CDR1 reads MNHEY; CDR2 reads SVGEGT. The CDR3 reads CASNHRGIQETQYF. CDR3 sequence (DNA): TGTGCCAGCAACCACAGGGGGATCCAAGAGACCCAGTACTTC.

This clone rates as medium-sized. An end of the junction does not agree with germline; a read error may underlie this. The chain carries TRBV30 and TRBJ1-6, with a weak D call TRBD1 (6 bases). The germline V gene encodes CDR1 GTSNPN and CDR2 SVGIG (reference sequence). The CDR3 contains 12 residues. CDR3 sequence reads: CASSSGDSPLHF. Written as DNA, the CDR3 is TGTGCCTCGAGTTCAGGGGATTCACCCCTCCACTTT.

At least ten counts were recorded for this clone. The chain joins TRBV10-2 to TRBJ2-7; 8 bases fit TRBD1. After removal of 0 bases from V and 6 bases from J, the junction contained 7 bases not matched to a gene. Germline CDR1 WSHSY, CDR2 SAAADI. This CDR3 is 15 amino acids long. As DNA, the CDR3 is TGCGCCAGCAGTGAGTCTATCGGACAGGGCTTCGAGCAGTACTTC. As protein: CASSESIGQGFEQYF.

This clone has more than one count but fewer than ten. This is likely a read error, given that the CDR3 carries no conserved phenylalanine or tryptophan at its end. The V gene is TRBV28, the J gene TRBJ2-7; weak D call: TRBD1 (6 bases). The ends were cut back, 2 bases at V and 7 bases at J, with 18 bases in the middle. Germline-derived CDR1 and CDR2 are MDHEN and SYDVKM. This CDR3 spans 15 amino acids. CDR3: CASSLPTGRLYEQYL. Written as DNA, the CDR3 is TGTGCCAGCAGTTTACCGACAGGACGTCTCTATGAGCAGTACCTC.

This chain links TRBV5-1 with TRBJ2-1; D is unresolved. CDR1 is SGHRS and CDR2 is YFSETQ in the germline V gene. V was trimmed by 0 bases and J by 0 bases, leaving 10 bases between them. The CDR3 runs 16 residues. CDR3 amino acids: CASSLAGHHSYNEQFF. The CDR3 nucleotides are TGCGCCAGCAGCTTGGCCGGGCATCACTCCTACAATGAGCAGTTCTTC. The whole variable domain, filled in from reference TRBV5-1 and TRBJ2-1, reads KAGVTQTPRYLIKTRGQQVTLSCSPISGHRSVSWYQQTPGQGLQFLFEYFSETQRNKGNFPGRFSGRQFSNSRSEMNVSTLELGDSALYLCASSLAGHHSYNEQFFGPGTRLTVL.

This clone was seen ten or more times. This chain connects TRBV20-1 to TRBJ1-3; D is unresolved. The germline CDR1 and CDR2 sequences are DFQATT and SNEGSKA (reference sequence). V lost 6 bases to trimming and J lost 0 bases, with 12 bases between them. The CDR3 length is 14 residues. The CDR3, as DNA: TGCAGTGCCGCGGATGAGGCCTCTGGAAACACCATATATTTT. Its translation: CSAADEASGNTIYF.

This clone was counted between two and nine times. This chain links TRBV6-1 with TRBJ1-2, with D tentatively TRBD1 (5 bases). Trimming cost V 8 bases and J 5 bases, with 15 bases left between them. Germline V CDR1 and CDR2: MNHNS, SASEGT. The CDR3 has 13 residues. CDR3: CASYRGGSYGYTF. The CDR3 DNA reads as TGTGCCAGCTATAGGGGTGGCTCGTATGGCTACACCTTC.

CDR3 in amino acids: CASSQRFLAGSRENIQYF. CDR3 coding DNA: TGCGCCAGCAGCCAAAGGTTTCTGGCTGGCTCAAGGGAGAACATTCAGTACTTC. The chain has TRBV4-3 and TRBJ2-4; TRBD2 might be the D (5 bases). CDR1 and CDR2 (germline): LGHNA, YSLEER. The CDR3 contains 18 residues. V lost 2 bases and J lost 7, with 24 bases in between.

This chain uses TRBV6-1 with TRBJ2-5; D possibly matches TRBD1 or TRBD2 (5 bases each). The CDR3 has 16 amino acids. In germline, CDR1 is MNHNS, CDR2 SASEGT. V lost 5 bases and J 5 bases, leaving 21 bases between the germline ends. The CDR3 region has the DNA TGTGCCAGCAGTAGGAAATGGGGGAGTGGGGAGGAGACCCAGTACTTC. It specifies CASSRKWGSGEETQYF.

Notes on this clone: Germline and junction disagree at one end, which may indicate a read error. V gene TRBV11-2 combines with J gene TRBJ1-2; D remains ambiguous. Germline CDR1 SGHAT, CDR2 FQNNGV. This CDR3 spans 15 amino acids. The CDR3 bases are TGTGCCAGCAGCCCTACGGCTTCGCGTAACTATTGCTACACCTTC. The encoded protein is CASSPTASRNYCYTF. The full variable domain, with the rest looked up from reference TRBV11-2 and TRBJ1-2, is EAGVAQSPRYKIIEKRQSVAFWCNPISGHATLYWYQQILGQGPKLLIQFQNNGVVDDSQLPKDRFSAERLKGVDSTLKIQPAKLEDSAVYLCASSPTASRNYCYTFGSGTRLTVV.

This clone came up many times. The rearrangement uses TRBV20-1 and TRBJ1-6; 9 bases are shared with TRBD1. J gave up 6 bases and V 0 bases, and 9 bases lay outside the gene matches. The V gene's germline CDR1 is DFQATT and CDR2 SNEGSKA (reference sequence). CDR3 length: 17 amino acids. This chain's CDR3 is CSARDPKQGASNSPLHF. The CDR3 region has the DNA TGCAGTGCTAGAGATCCCAAACAGGGGGCGAGTAATTCACCCCTCCACTTT.

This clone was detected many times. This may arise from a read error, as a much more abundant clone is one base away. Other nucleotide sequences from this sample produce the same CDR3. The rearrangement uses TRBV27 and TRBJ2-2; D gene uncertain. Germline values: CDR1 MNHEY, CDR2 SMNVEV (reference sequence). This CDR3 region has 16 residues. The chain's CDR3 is CASSFADPRHTGELFF. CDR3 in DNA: TGTGCCAGCAGTTTTGCGGACCCCCGTCACACTGGGGAGCTGTTTTTT.

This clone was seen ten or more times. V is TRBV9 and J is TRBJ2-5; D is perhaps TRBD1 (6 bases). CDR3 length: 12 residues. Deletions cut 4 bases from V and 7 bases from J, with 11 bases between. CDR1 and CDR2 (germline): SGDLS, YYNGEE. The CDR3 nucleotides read TGTGCCAGCAGCCTGGGGGCGGGGACCCAGTACTTC. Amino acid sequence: CASSLGAGTQYF.

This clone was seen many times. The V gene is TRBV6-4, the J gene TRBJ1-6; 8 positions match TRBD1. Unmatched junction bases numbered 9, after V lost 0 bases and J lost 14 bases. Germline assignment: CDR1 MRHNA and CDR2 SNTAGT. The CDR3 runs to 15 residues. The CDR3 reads CASSDSPDRGSALHF. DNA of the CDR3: TGTGCCAGCAGTGACTCACCCGACAGGGGCTCAGCCCTCCACTTT.

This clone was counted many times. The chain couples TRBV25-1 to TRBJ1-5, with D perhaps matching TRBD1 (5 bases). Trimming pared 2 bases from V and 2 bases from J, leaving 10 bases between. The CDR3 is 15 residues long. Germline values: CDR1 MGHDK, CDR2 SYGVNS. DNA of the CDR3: TGTGCCAGCAGTGAAGGCGCGGGGGGCAATCAGCCCCAGCATTTT. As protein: CASSEGAGGNQPQHF. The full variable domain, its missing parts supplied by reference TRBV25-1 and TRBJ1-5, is EADIYQTPRYLVIGTGKKITLECSQTMGHDKMYWYQQDPGMELHLIHYSYGVNSTEKGDLSSESTVSRIRTEHFPLTLESARPSHTSQYLCASSEGAGGNQPQHFGDGTRLSIL.